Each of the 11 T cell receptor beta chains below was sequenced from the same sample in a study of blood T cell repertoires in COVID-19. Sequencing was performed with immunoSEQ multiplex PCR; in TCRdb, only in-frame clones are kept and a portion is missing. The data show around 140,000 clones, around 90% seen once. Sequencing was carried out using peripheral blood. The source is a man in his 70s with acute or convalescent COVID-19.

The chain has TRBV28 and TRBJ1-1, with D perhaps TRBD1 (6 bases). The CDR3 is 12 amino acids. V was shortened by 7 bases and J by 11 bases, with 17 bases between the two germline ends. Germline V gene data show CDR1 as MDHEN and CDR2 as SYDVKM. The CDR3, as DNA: TGTGCCAGCACGGTACAGGGTGGGACCGCTTTCTTT. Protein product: CASTVQGGTAFF.

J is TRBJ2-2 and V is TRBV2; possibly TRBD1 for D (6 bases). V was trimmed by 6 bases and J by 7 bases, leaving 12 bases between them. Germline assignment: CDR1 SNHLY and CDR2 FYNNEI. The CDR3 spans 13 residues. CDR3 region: CASRRDNLGELFF. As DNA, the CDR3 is TGTGCCAGCAGAAGGGACAACCTCGGGGAGCTGTTTTTT.

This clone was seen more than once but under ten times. The DNA of the CDR3 is TGTGCCAGCAGTCCCGTGGCGGGGGGTGAAGCTTTCTTT. Its translation is CASSPVAGGEAFF. The chain employs TRBV27 and TRBJ1-1, with D possibly matching TRBD1 (5 bases). This CDR3 region has 13 residues. Trimming stripped 5 bases from V and 7 bases from J, with 14 bases between. Germline V CDR1 and CDR2: MNHEY, SMNVEV (reference sequence).

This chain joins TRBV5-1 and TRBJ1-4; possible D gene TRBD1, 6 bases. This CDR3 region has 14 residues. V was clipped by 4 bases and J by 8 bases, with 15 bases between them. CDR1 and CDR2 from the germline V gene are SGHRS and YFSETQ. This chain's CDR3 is CASSSRGDEEKLFF. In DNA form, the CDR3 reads TGCGCCAGCAGCAGCAGGGGAGACGAGGAAAAACTGTTTTTT.

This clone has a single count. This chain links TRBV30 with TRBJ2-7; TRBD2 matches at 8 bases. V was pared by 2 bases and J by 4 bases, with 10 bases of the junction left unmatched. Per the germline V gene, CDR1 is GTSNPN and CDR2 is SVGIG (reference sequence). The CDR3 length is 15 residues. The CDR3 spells CAWSRRGSGNYEQYF. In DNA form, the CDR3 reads TGTGCCTGGAGTCGTCGAGGTAGCGGGAATTACGAGCAGTACTTC.

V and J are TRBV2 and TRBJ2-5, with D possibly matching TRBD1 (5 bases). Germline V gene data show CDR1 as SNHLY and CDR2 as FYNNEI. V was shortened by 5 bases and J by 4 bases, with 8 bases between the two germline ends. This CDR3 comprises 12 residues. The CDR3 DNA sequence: TGTGCCAGCAGTAACCAGGGAGAGACCCAGTACTTC. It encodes CASSNQGETQYF.

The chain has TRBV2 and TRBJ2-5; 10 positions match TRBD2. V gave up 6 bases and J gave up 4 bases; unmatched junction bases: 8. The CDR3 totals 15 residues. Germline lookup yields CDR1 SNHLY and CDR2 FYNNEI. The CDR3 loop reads CASSPSGGAGETQYF. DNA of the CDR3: TGTGCCAGCAGCCCGAGCGGGGGGGCCGGAGAGACCCAGTACTTC.

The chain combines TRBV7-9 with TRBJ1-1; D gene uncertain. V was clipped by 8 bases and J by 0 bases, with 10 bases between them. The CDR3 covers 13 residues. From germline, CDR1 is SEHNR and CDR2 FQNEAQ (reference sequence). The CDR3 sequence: CASSYGVNTEAFF. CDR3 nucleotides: TGTGCCAGCTCCTACGGGGTGAACACTGAAGCTTTCTTT. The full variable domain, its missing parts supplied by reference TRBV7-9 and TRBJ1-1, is DTGVSQNPRHKITKRGQNVTFRCDPISEHNRLYWYRQTLGQGPEFLTYFQNEAQLEKSRLLSDRFSAERPKGSFSTLEIQRTEQGDSAMYLCASSYGVNTEAFFGQGTRLTVV.

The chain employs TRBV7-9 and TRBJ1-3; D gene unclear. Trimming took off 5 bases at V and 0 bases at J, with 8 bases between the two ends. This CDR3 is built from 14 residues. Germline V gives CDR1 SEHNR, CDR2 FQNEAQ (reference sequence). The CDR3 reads CASSPQSSGNTIYF. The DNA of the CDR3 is TGTGCCAGCAGCCCACAGAGCTCTGGAAACACCATATATTTT.

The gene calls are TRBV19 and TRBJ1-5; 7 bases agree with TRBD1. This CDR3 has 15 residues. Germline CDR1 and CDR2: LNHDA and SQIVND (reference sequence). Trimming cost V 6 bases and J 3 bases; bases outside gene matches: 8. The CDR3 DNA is TGTGCCAGTAGCCAAGGGACAGCCCTCAATCAGCCCCAGCATTTT. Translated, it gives CASSQGTALNQPQHF. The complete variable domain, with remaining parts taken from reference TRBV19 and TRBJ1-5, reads DGGITQSPKYLFRKEGQNVTLSCEQNLNHDAMYWYRQDPGQGLRLIYYSQIVNDFQKGDIAEGYSVSREKKESFPLTVTSAQKNPTAFYLCASSQGTALNQPQHFGDGTRLSIL.

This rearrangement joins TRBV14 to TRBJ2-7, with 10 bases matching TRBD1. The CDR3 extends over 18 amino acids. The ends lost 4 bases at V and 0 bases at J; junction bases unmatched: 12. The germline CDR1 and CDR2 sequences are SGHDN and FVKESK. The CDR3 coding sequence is TGTGCCAGCAGCCGAAGACCCGTTGGACAGGGGGTCTCCTACGAGCAGTACTTC. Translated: CASSRRPVGQGVSYEQYF.